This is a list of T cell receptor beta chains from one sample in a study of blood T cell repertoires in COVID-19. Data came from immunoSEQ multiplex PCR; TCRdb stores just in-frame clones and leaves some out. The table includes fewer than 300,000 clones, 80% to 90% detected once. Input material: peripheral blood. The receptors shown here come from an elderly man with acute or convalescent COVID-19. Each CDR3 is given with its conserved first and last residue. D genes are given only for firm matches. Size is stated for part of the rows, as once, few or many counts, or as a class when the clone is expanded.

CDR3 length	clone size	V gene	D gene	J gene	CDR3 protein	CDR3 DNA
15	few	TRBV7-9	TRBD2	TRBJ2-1	CASSPGTSGYNEQFF	TGTGCCAGCAGCCCGGGGACTAGCGGCTACAATGAGCAGTTCTTC
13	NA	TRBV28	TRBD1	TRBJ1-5	CASRPQGHQPQHF	TGTGCCAGCAGGCCACAGGGGCATCAGCCCCAGCATTTT
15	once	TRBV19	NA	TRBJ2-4	CASSLEGVRENIQYF	TGTGCCAGTAGCCTCGAGGGGGTACGCGAAAACATTCAGTACTTC
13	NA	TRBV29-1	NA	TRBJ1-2	CSVPRGDRVGYTF	TGCAGCGTGCCCAGGGGAGACCGTGTGGGCTACACCTTC
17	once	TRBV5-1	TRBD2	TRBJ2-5	CASSLGLAGDKQETQYF	TGCGCCAGCAGCTTGGGACTAGCGGGGGACAAGCAAGAGACCCAGTACTTC
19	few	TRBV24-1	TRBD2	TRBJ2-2	CATSATPTTSGSYTGELFF	TGTGCCACCAGTGCCACCCCGACGACTAGCGGGAGTTACACCGGGGAGCTGTTTTTT
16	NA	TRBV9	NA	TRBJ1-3	CASSVEDSRSGNTIYF	TGTGCCAGCAGCGTAGAGGACAGTCGGTCTGGAAACACCATATATTTT
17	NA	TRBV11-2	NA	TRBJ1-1	CASSSTLLQGWGTEAFF	TGTGCCAGCAGCTCGACCTTATTACAGGGATGGGGCACTGAAGCTTTCTTT
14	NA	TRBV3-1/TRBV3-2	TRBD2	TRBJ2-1	CASSQGIAGGEQFF	TGTGCCAGCAGCCAAGGTATAGCGGGGGGTGAGCAGTTCTTC
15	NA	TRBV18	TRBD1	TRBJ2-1	CASSPPGQGFNEQFF	TGTGCCAGCTCACCCCCGGGACAGGGTTTCAATGAGCAGTTCTTC
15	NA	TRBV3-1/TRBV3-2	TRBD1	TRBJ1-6	CASRGPDRANSPLHF	TGTGCCAGCAGAGGGCCAGACAGGGCAAATTCACCCCTCCACTTT
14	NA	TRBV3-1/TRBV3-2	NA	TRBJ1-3	CASSQDSSGNTIYF	TGTGCCAGCAGCCAAGACAGCTCTGGAAACACCATATATTTT
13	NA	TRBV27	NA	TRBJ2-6	CASSWPGANVLTF	TGTGCCAGCAGTTGGCCTGGGGCCAACGTCCTGACTTTC
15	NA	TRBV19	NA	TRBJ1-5	CASRTSDRSNQPQHF	TGTGCCAGTAGAACGAGTGACAGGAGTAATCAGCCCCAGCATTTT
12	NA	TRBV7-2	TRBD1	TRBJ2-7	CASSRQGYEQYF	TGTGCCAGCAGCCGACAGGGGTACGAGCAGTACTTC
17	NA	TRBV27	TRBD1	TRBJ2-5	CASRPGQTGRAQETQYF	TGTGCCAGCAGACCGGGACAGACTGGCCGGGCCCAAGAGACCCAGTACTTC
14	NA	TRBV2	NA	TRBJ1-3	CASLRATSGNTIYF	TGTGCCAGCCTGCGGGCCACCTCTGGAAACACCATATATTTT
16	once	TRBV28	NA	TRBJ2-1	CASSPVQGGLYNEQFF	TGTGCCAGCAGCCCGGTACAGGGGGGGCTTTACAATGAGCAGTTCTTC
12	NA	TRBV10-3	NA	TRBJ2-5	CAISGQEETQYF	TGTGCCATCAGTGGACAAGAAGAGACCCAGTACTTC
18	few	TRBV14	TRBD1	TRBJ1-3	CASSQAKRTGLSGNTIYF	TGTGCCAGCAGCCAAGCGAAGAGGACAGGCCTCTCTGGAAACACCATATATTTT
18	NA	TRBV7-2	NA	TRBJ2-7	CASSLGPVISTSSYEQYF	TGTGCCAGCAGCTTAGGGCCAGTAATAAGCACTAGCTCCTACGAGCAGTACTTC
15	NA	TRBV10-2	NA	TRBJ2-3	CASRPSAPGVGTQYF	TGCGCCAGCAGACCCTCCGCCCCGGGAGTGGGTACGCAGTATTTT
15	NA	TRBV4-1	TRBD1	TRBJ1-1	CASSQRGQVNTEAFF	TGCGCCAGCAGCCAAAGGGGGCAGGTGAACACTGAAGCTTTCTTT
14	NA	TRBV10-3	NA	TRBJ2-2	CAISESQNTGELFF	TGTGCCATCAGTGAGTCTCAGAACACCGGGGAGCTGTTTTTT
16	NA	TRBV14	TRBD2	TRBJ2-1	CASSQRTSSSYNEQFF	TGTGCCAGCAGCCAAAGGACTAGCTCCTCCTACAATGAGCAGTTCTTC